The clone carrying this T cell receptor (beta chain) was seen at least ten times. CDR3 length: 16 amino acids. Germline loops: CDR1 SGHVS, CDR2 FNYEAQ. The trim removed 1 base at V and 2 bases at J, leaving 4 bases unmatched. TCRdb independently ran MiXCR on the 5' RACE reads; one entry per CDR3 protein. In the table there are around 130,000 distinct CDR3 sequences, over 6.5% of which are singletons. This sample was taken from a study of CD8 T cells in ankylosing spondylitis. V is TRBV7-6 and J is TRBJ2-1; the match to TRBD2 covers 8 bases. The specimen sequenced was blood, either unsorted or a sorted T cell fraction (not recorded which). The source is a male donor with ankylosing spondylitis or in good health (not recorded which). The CDR3 nucleotides are TGTGCCAGCAGCTTAGTACTAGCGGCCACCTACAATGAGCAGTTCTTC. Translating gives CASSLVLAATYNEQFF.